Each of the 8 T cell receptor beta chains below was sequenced from the same sample in a study of blood T cell repertoires in COVID-19. Clones were sequenced by immunoSEQ multiplex PCR, and TCRdb holds only the in-frame ones, with some missing. This table has 300,000 to 350,000 clones, about 90% appearing once. The specimen sequenced was PBMCs or T cells enriched from blood (not recorded which). These receptors originate from a young woman who had recovered from COVID-19.

The chain is built from TRBV20-1 and TRBJ2-7, with 7 bases aligning to TRBD2. The V gene end was trimmed by 3 bases and the J gene end by 2 bases; junction bases not matched to a gene: 4. CDR1 and CDR2 from the germline V gene are DFQATT and SNEGSKA (reference sequence). CDR3 length: 13 amino acids. The CDR3 DNA reads as TGCAGTGCTAGTCGGGGACTAACCTACGAGCAGTACTTC. Encoded protein: CSASRGLTYEQYF.

The chain employs TRBV5-1 and TRBJ2-1, with a weak D call TRBD2 (5 bases). Germline CDR1 and CDR2: SGHRS and YFSETQ. This CDR3 comprises 12 residues. Trimming removed 5 bases from V and 7 bases from J, with 10 bases in between. CDR3 bases: TGCGCCAGCAGAAACCGGGGAAATGAGCAGTTCTTC. Translation gives CASRNRGNEQFF.

The chain recombines TRBV29-1 with TRBJ1-2, with D tentatively TRBD1 (6 bases). The CDR3 spans 13 residues. CDR1 is SQVTM and CDR2 is ANQGSEA in the germline V gene. The V and J ends lost 4 bases and 2 bases respectively, with 11 bases between them. The CDR3 DNA follows: TGCAGCGTTGGCCCCGGACAGAACTATGGCTACACCTTC. Translating gives CSVGPGQNYGYTF.

The CDR3 spells CASWGQGRIEPQHF. The DNA for the CDR3 is TGTGCCTCCTGGGGCCAGGGGCGGATCGAGCCCCAGCATTTT. The chain is built from TRBV19 and TRBJ1-5, with D possibly matching TRBD1 (6 bases). V was shortened by 11 bases and J by 8 bases, with 22 bases between the two germline ends. This CDR3 is 14 amino acids long. Germline lookup yields CDR1 LNHDA and CDR2 SQIVND (reference sequence). Full variable domain (remainder filled in from reference TRBV19 and TRBJ1-5): DGGITQSPKYLFRKEGQNVTLSCEQNLNHDAMYWYRQDPGQGLRLIYYSQIVNDFQKGDIAEGYSVSREKKESFPLTVTSAQKNPTAFYLCASWGQGRIEPQHFGDGTRLSIL.

The chain is built from TRBV9 and TRBJ1-1; D uncertain. The CDR3 contains 14 residues. Germline values: CDR1 SGDLS, CDR2 YYNGEE. Trimming pared 0 bases from V and 4 bases from J, leaving 10 bases between. The CDR3 DNA reads TGTGCCAGCAGCGTAGGGCGGCAGAGCACTGAAGCTTTCTTT. Translating gives CASSVGRQSTEAFF.

The chain recombines TRBV18 with TRBJ1-5, with D uncertain. The CDR3 sequence is 15 residues long. Per the germline V gene, CDR1 is KGHSH and CDR2 is LQKENI. Between the trimmed V and J ends, which lost 6 bases and 0 bases, there was a span of 12 bases. CDR3 nucleotides: TGTGCCAGCTCCCCCGGATTAGCTAGCAATCAGCCCCAGCATTTT. It codes for CASSPGLASNQPQHF.

The chain carries TRBV6-5 and TRBJ2-7; 7 bases are shared with TRBD1. The CDR3 covers 15 residues. Losses at the gene ends were 7 bases for V and 3 bases for J; bases not matched to a gene: 12. Germline CDR1 is MNHEY and CDR2 is SVGAGI. DNA for the CDR3: TGTGCCAGCAAAAAACAGGGGATTGGGTTCTACGAGCAGTACTTC. Translating it yields CASKKQGIGFYEQYF.

V gene TRBV29-1 combines with J gene TRBJ2-3, with 7 nucleotides matching TRBD2. This CDR3 comprises 13 residues. CDR1 is SQVTM and CDR2 is ANQGSEA in the germline V gene. J gave up 6 bases and V 4 bases, and 7 bases lay outside the gene matches. CDR3 loop: CSVVGGYLDTQYF. The CDR3 DNA reads as TGCAGCGTTGTGGGGGGGTATCTGGATACGCAGTATTTT.